These 3 T cell receptor beta chains originate from one sample sequenced in a study of T cell changes during pregnancy in multiple sclerosis. The data were produced by immunoSEQ multiplex PCR, yet TCRdb's version contains in-frame clones alone and is incomplete. Of around 50,000 clones listed, 92% are singletons. The source was CD4+ T cells from peripheral blood mononuclear cells, collected after pregnancy. These receptors originate from a female donor in good health, enrolled as a control in a pregnancy study.

The gene calls are TRBV6-1 and TRBJ2-3; possible D gene TRBD2, 6 bases. V lost 3 bases, J lost 2 bases, and 15 bases lay in between. This CDR3 is built from 16 residues. Germline values: CDR1 MNHNS, CDR2 SASEGT. The CDR3 protein is CASSDRDSINTDTQYF. As DNA, the CDR3 is TGTGCCAGCAGTGACCGGGACTCAATTAACACAGATACGCAGTATTTT.

V and J are TRBV6-5 and TRBJ1-2; TRBD1 matches at 7 bases. Per the germline V gene, CDR1 is MNHEY and CDR2 is SVGAGI. The ends lost 7 bases at V and 4 bases at J; junction bases unmatched: 12. The CDR3 runs 15 residues. The CDR3 DNA reads as TGTGCCAGCACCCAAACGACAGGGAACCTCTATGGCTACACCTTC. Protein sequence: CASTQTTGNLYGYTF.

This clone was observed once. The chain joins TRBV2 to TRBJ2-5; 9 bases line up with TRBD2. V lost 8 bases and J lost 2; bases outside the gene matches: 21. Germline CDR1 reads SNHLY; CDR2 reads FYNNEI. The CDR3 loop spans 19 amino acids. CDR3 sequence: CASVSDPVIRLADQETQYF. CDR3 nucleotides: TGTGCCAGCGTTTCTGACCCGGTGATCCGACTAGCGGATCAAGAGACCCAGTACTTC.